This T cell receptor (beta chain) was identified during a study of OX40 agonist ivuxolimab in advanced cancers. This clone has just a few counts. Repertoires were generated with immunoSEQ multiplex PCR, while TCRdb's copy carries only in-frame clones and drops some. Of around 25,000 clones in the sample, roughly 77% are singletons; the top ten hold around 20%. This specimen consisted of CD4+ or CD8+ T cells sorted from blood, obtained in a trial of the OX40 agonist ivuxolimab. This TCR derives from an adult with an advanced solid tumor such as melanoma, head and neck, liver or kidney cancer.

For the CDR3, the DNA is TGTGCCAGCAGCCGGGACAGGGTGACAATTGAAGCTTTCTTT. Protein: CASSRDRVTIEAFF. The chain combines TRBV2 with TRBJ1-1, with 9 bases identical to TRBD1. J lost 7 bases, V lost 6 bases, and 9 bases had no gene match. CDR1 SNHLY and CDR2 FYNNEI come from the germline V gene. The CDR3 consists of 14 residues.